A selection of T cell receptor beta chains follows, all from one sample in a study of cytomegalovirus exposure and HLA in healthy donors. This table comes from immunoSEQ multiplex PCR, and its TCRdb copy is limited to in-frame clones, with some not included. The sample lists 160,000 or so clones, 70% to 80% occurring once. Sample: PBMCs. The receptors derive from a man aged 40-55 years in good health and CMV-seronegative. The CDR3 runs from the conserved cysteine through the conserved F or W. A D gene is named only where the DNA matches it firmly. Clone sizes are given selectively: once, few, many, or a class where the clone is expanded.

J gene: TRBJ2-6
V gene: TRBV7-9
D gene: NA
clone size: NA
CDR3 DNA: TGTTCCCTTAGCTACTCTGGGGCCAACGGCCTGACTTTC
CDR3 protein: CSLSYSGANGLTF

J gene: TRBJ2-2
V gene: TRBV2
D gene: NA
clone size: NA
CDR3 DNA: TGTGCCAGCAGGACACGGGGCGGGGAGCTGTTTTTT
CDR3 protein: CASRTRGGELFF

J gene: TRBJ2-7
V gene: TRBV4-2
D gene: NA
clone size: NA
CDR3 DNA: TGTGCCAGCAGCCTCAGGCGGGGCTACGAGCAGTACTTC
CDR3 protein: CASSLRRGYEQYF

J gene: TRBJ1-3
V gene: TRBV6-5
D gene: TRBD1
clone size: NA
CDR3 DNA: TGTGCCAGCAGTAAGACAGGGGTCTCTGGAAACACCATATATTTT
CDR3 protein: CASSKTGVSGNTIYF

J gene: TRBJ2-2
V gene: TRBV10-2
D gene: NA
clone size: NA
CDR3 DNA: TGCGCCAGCAGTGAGTTAAACACCGGGGAGCTGTTTTTT
CDR3 protein: CASSELNTGELFF

J gene: TRBJ2-3
V gene: TRBV7-9
D gene: TRBD2
clone size: NA
CDR3 DNA: TGTGCCAGCAGCTTAATTAGCGGGAGGGCCCGGACAGATACGCAGTATTTT
CDR3 protein: CASSLISGRARTDTQYF

J gene: TRBJ2-3
V gene: TRBV11-2
D gene: NA
clone size: NA
CDR3 DNA: TGTGCCAGCAGCTCCCCCGGGGGCACAGATACGCAGTATTTT
CDR3 protein: CASSSPGGTDTQYF

J gene: TRBJ2-7
V gene: TRBV28
D gene: TRBD2
clone size: NA
CDR3 DNA: TGTGCCAGCAGTCCCCCTATGGGACTAGCGGGAGTAGGGGAGCAGTACTTC
CDR3 protein: CASSPPMGLAGVGEQYF

J gene: TRBJ2-4
V gene: TRBV2
D gene: TRBD2
clone size: NA
CDR3 DNA: TGTGCCAGCGGGGTTTTGCGGGAGTCAAACAGTCAGTACTTC
CDR3 protein: CASGVLRESNSQYF

J gene: TRBJ2-7
V gene: TRBV7-8
D gene: TRBD2
clone size: NA
CDR3 DNA: TGTGCCAGCAGCGCGACTAGCGGGGCCACCTACGAGCAGTACTTC
CDR3 protein: CASSATSGATYEQYF

J gene: TRBJ2-3
V gene: TRBV7-9
D gene: NA
clone size: once
CDR3 DNA: TGTGCCAGCAGCAAGGACATGGGGTACACAGATACGCAGTATTTT
CDR3 protein: CASSKDMGYTDTQYF

J gene: TRBJ2-3
V gene: TRBV7-9
D gene: NA
clone size: NA
CDR3 DNA: TGTGCCAGCAGCGTAATCGGTCACCTGGGGCCTTTTAACAGGGATACGCAGTATTTT
CDR3 protein: CASSVIGHLGPFNRDTQYF

J gene: TRBJ1-5
V gene: TRBV30
D gene: NA
clone size: once
CDR3 DNA: TGTGCCTGGAGTCTTGAAAGGGGACAGCCCCAGCATTTT
CDR3 protein: CAWSLERGQPQHF

J gene: TRBJ2-5
V gene: TRBV18
D gene: TRBD2
clone size: NA
CDR3 DNA: TGTGCCAGCTCATCCTCACGGGCGGGAGTCCAAGAGACCCAGTACTTC
CDR3 protein: CASSSSRAGVQETQYF

J gene: TRBJ2-1
V gene: TRBV29-1
D gene: NA
clone size: NA
CDR3 DNA: TGCAGCGTTCCCCCGCCTGAGGGCTACAATGAGCAGTTCTTC
CDR3 protein: CSVPPPEGYNEQFF

J gene: TRBJ2-1
V gene: TRBV7-8
D gene: TRBD1
clone size: once
CDR3 DNA: TGTGCCAGCAGCCAACCGGGACAGGTGTACAATGAGCAGTTCTTC
CDR3 protein: CASSQPGQVYNEQFF

J gene: TRBJ2-1
V gene: TRBV5-1
D gene: TRBD2
clone size: NA
CDR3 DNA: TGCGCCAGCAGCTCCATCTGGGGCGGGGGGAATGAGCAGTTCTTC
CDR3 protein: CASSSIWGGGNEQFF

J gene: TRBJ2-1
V gene: TRBV5-1
D gene: NA
clone size: NA
CDR3 DNA: TGCGCCAGCAGCGACGTGATGACAGGGACTCATTACAATGAGCAGTTCTTC
CDR3 protein: CASSDVMTGTHYNEQFF

J gene: TRBJ2-7
V gene: TRBV18
D gene: TRBD2
clone size: once
CDR3 DNA: TGTGCCAGCTCACCTCCCCGCGGGAGGGTCGCTTACGAGCAGTACTTC
CDR3 protein: CASSPPRGRVAYEQYF

J gene: TRBJ2-2
V gene: TRBV5-1
D gene: TRBD2
clone size: few
CDR3 DNA: TGCGCCAGCAGCTCCGGGACTAGCGGGTCCGGGGAGCTGTTTTTT
CDR3 protein: CASSSGTSGSGELFF

J gene: TRBJ1-3
V gene: TRBV6-1
D gene: NA
clone size: NA
CDR3 DNA: TGTGCCAGCAGTGAACCGGGACTGGGCTCTGGAAACACCATATATTTT
CDR3 protein: CASSEPGLGSGNTIYF

J gene: TRBJ2-3
V gene: TRBV5-8
D gene: TRBD1
clone size: NA
CDR3 DNA: TGTGCCAGCAGCTTGGGTTCCCCCGACAGGGAAACGCAGTATTTT
CDR3 protein: CASSLGSPDRETQYF

J gene: TRBJ2-5
V gene: TRBV18
D gene: NA
clone size: NA
CDR3 DNA: TGTGCCAGCTCACCGCAGGAGACCCAGTACTTC
CDR3 protein: CASSPQETQYF

J gene: TRBJ1-5
V gene: TRBV28
D gene: TRBD1
clone size: NA
CDR3 DNA: TGTGCCAGCAGCCGTAGGACAGGGAGGCAGCCCCAGCATTTT
CDR3 protein: CASSRRTGRQPQHF

J gene: TRBJ1-4
V gene: TRBV28
D gene: TRBD1
clone size: NA
CDR3 DNA: TGTGCCAGCAAAAAACCCCGGGGCAGGGGGCGGGAAAAACTGTTTTTT
CDR3 protein: CASKKPRGRGREKLFF

J gene: TRBJ2-5
V gene: TRBV2
D gene: TRBD1
clone size: once
CDR3 DNA: TGTGCCAGCAGTCGGCGGACAGGACAAGAGACCCAGTACTTC
CDR3 protein: CASSRRTGQETQYF

J gene: TRBJ2-5
V gene: TRBV28
D gene: NA
clone size: NA
CDR3 DNA: TGTGCCAGCCTTAGCCAACCTGGGACCCAGTACTTC
CDR3 protein: CASLSQPGTQYF

J gene: TRBJ1-2
V gene: TRBV9
D gene: NA
clone size: few
CDR3 DNA: TGTGCCAGCAGCGTAGCTCACAAGTCTAACTATGGCTACACCTTC
CDR3 protein: CASSVAHKSNYGYTF

J gene: TRBJ2-1
V gene: TRBV28
D gene: TRBD2
clone size: NA
CDR3 DNA: TGTGCCAGCAGTCTGGGACTAGCCTACAATGAGCAGTTCTTC
CDR3 protein: CASSLGLAYNEQFF

J gene: TRBJ2-1
V gene: TRBV19
D gene: NA
clone size: NA
CDR3 DNA: TGTGCCAGTAGTATAGAAGGAGGTTGGGAGCAGTTCTTC
CDR3 protein: CASSIEGGWEQFF

J gene: TRBJ2-3
V gene: TRBV11-3
D gene: NA
clone size: once
CDR3 DNA: TGTGCCAGCAGTGAGGGGGGGCTCCCAGATACGCAGTATTTT
CDR3 protein: CASSEGGLPDTQYF

J gene: TRBJ2-7
V gene: TRBV15
D gene: TRBD2
clone size: NA
CDR3 DNA: TGTGCCACCAGCCACCGAAGCGGGAGTAACGAGCAGTACTTC
CDR3 protein: CATSHRSGSNEQYF

J gene: TRBJ2-1
V gene: TRBV6-6
D gene: TRBD2
clone size: NA
CDR3 DNA: TGTGCCAGCAGTTCGGGACTAGCGGAGTACAATGAGCAGTTCTTC
CDR3 protein: CASSSGLAEYNEQFF

J gene: TRBJ1-1
V gene: TRBV30
D gene: TRBD1
clone size: few
CDR3 DNA: TGTGCCTGGAGTGAGGGGGGGACAGGGGGGAACACTGAAGCTTTCTTT
CDR3 protein: CAWSEGGTGGNTEAFF

J gene: TRBJ2-1
V gene: TRBV7-2
D gene: TRBD2
clone size: NA
CDR3 DNA: TGTGCCAGCACGATCGGGACTAGTGGGTCAAATGAGCAGTTCTTC
CDR3 protein: CASTIGTSGSNEQFF

J gene: TRBJ2-5
V gene: TRBV7-2
D gene: NA
clone size: NA
CDR3 DNA: TGTGCCAGCAGCATAACAGGGCCGGGAGAGACCCAGTACTTC
CDR3 protein: CASSITGPGETQYF

J gene: TRBJ2-1
V gene: TRBV28
D gene: TRBD2
clone size: once
CDR3 DNA: TGTGCCAGCAGCCACCTAGCGGGACTGCCCAATGAGCAGTTCTTC
CDR3 protein: CASSHLAGLPNEQFF

J gene: TRBJ2-7
V gene: TRBV2
D gene: NA
clone size: NA
CDR3 DNA: TGTGCCAGCAGTGAAGCCCCTTTAGTAGAAGGGGGCGAGCAGTACTTC
CDR3 protein: CASSEAPLVEGGEQYF

J gene: TRBJ2-3
V gene: TRBV27
D gene: NA
clone size: NA
CDR3 DNA: TGTGCCAGCAGTCCTCTACAGGATCGCACAGATACGCAGTATTTT
CDR3 protein: CASSPLQDRTDTQYF

J gene: TRBJ2-3
V gene: TRBV7-6
D gene: TRBD2
clone size: NA
CDR3 DNA: TGTGCCAGCAGCTCCGCCGGGACTAGGTATTCAGATACGCAGTATTTT
CDR3 protein: CASSSAGTRYSDTQYF

J gene: TRBJ2-7
V gene: TRBV11-3
D gene: TRBD1
clone size: NA
CDR3 DNA: TGTGCCAGCAGCTTGACCGGGACAGGGGCTGAAGAGCAGTACTTC
CDR3 protein: CASSLTGTGAEEQYF

J gene: TRBJ2-5
V gene: TRBV6-6
D gene: NA
clone size: NA
CDR3 DNA: TGTGCCAGCAGTTACGGGCAGTACCAAGAGACCCAGTACTTC
CDR3 protein: CASSYGQYQETQYF

J gene: TRBJ2-3
V gene: TRBV6-1
D gene: TRBD1
clone size: NA
CDR3 DNA: TGTGCCAGCAGGGACAGGGGCTGGGATACGCAGTATTTT
CDR3 protein: CASRDRGWDTQYF

J gene: TRBJ2-5
V gene: TRBV6-6
D gene: NA
clone size: few
CDR3 DNA: TGTGCCAGCAATCGGGGGGCCCAAGAGACCCAGTACTTC
CDR3 protein: CASNRGAQETQYF

J gene: TRBJ1-5
V gene: TRBV28
D gene: TRBD1
clone size: NA
CDR3 DNA: TGTGCCAGCAGTACCCCCGCCGGACAGGGGATTCACACCCGCCAGCCCCAGCATTTT
CDR3 protein: CASSTPAGQGIHTRQPQHF